A selection of T cell receptor beta chains follows, all from one sample in a study of monozygotic twins with inflammatory bowel disease. With the 5' RACE reads reprocessed, TCRdb shows one record per CDR3 protein and no DNA. The sample table includes about 330,000 distinct CDR3 sequences. The specimen was blood. These receptors came from a human donor with ulcerative colitis or Crohn's disease, or a healthy co-twin of an affected twin (not recorded which). Both conserved end residues are part of each CDR3.

J: TRBJ2-5; V: TRBV29-1; CDR3: CSVTSGIIETQYF
J: TRBJ1-1; V: TRBV28; CDR3: CASSLTRPSAEAFF
J: TRBJ1-6; V: TRBV28; CDR3: CASGSGGNNSPLHF
J: TRBJ1-2; V: TRBV28; CDR3: CASSPFPGTALDYTF
J: TRBJ1-2; V: TRBV12-3/TRBV12-4; CDR3: CASSLSGGRHKDGYTF
J: TRBJ1-2; V: TRBV20-1; CDR3: CSARLTTDRGYYGYTF
J: TRBJ2-2; V: TRBV5-4; CDR3: CASSSGLAGVTGELFF
J: TRBJ1-5; V: TRBV7-2; CDR3: CASSLGEEHQPQHF
J: TRBJ1-5; V: TRBV6-2/TRBV6-3; CDR3: CASRSTGRSNQPQHF
J: TRBJ1-6; V: TRBV11-2; CDR3: CASSLSGGSSSYNSPLHF
J: TRBJ2-2; V: TRBV29-1; CDR3: CSVDSTGELFF